These 22 T cell receptor beta chains were all obtained from the same sample, sequenced in a study of T cell changes during pregnancy in multiple sclerosis (dated by TCRdb to between 2019 and 2020). Library preparation used the immunoSEQ multiplex PCR assay. Imported from immuneACCESS, the table was reduced by TCRdb to in-frame sequences with V and J called. These copies leave out some clones; in studies compared against another copy, an unresolved V gene accounts for under half, and the cause of the remainder is not known. In all, the sample holds roughly 90,000 clones, and roughly 90% of those were seen once. Clones ranked in the top ten supply under 0.95% of the sample. Sequenced here: peripheral blood, sampled before pregnancy. These receptors were obtained from a female donor with multiple sclerosis, enrolled in a pregnancy study.

This rearrangement joins TRBV30 to TRBJ2-7; maybe TRBD1 (5 bases). The CDR3 is 11 residues long. Germline V gives CDR1 GTSNPN, CDR2 SVGIG (reference sequence). Trimming stripped 0 bases from V and 9 bases from J, with 9 bases between. CDR3 sequence: CAWSVGVGQYF. The CDR3 nucleotides read TGTGCCTGGAGTGTAGGGGTGGGGCAGTACTTC.

This clone was picked up one time. The J gene is TRBJ2-3, the V gene TRBV29-1; TRBD2 agrees at 12 bases. The V segment lost 7 bases and the J segment 0 bases; nucleotides outside the gene matches: 2. The CDR3 runs 14 residues. Germline CDR1 is SQVTM and CDR2 is ANQGSEA. The CDR3 region has the DNA TGCAGCGGAGGACTAGCGGGAAGCACAGATACGCAGTATTTT. Translation: CSGGLAGSTDTQYF.

This sequence joins TRBV5-4 and TRBJ1-1, with a tentative D call TRBD1 (5 bases). Germline-derived CDR1 and CDR2 are SGHNT and YYREEE (reference sequence). This CDR3 is built from 14 residues. The V gene lost 2 bases and the J gene lost 1 base, with 9 bases spanning the gap. The chain's CDR3 is CASSLRGGNTEAFF. DNA for the CDR3: TGTGCCAGCAGCTTAAGGGGAGGGAACACTGAAGCTTTCTTT.

In this sample, this clone turned up a few times. The chain links TRBV14 to TRBJ1-2, with D possibly TRBD1 on 6 matching bases. V lost 1 base and J lost 8, with 11 bases in between. The CDR3 runs to 13 residues. CDR1 is SGHDN, CDR2 FVKESK, per germline. Here the CDR3 reads CASSQAPGVGYTF. The CDR3 bases are TGTGCCAGCAGCCAAGCCCCAGGGGTGGGCTACACCTTC.

The J gene is TRBJ2-3, the V gene TRBV30, with TRBD2 identical over 10 bases. The V and J ends lost 1 base and 3 bases, in that order; junction bases with no gene match: 7. Per the germline V gene, CDR1 is GTSNPN and CDR2 is SVGIG (reference sequence). The CDR3 spans 16 residues. The CDR3 region is CAWSAWIAGGTDTQYF. DNA of the CDR3: TGTGCCTGGAGTGCATGGATAGCGGGAGGTACAGATACGCAGTATTTT.

The J gene is TRBJ1-1, the V gene TRBV25-1, with D possibly TRBD1 on 6 matching bases. The V gene lost 7 bases and the J gene lost 0 bases, with 9 bases spanning the gap. Germline CDR1 is MGHDK and CDR2 is SYGVNS. The CDR3 is 13 amino acids. As DNA, the CDR3 is TGTGCCAGCAACAGGGATTTGAACACTGAAGCTTTCTTT. Its protein is CASNRDLNTEAFF.

CDR3 bases: TGCGCCAGCAGCCAAGATCCAGGGACTCTTGTCTCCGGGGAGCTGTTTTTT. Its protein is CASSQDPGTLVSGELFF. The rearrangement uses TRBV4-1 and TRBJ2-2; the D gene is possibly TRBD2 (6 bases). From germline, CDR1 is MGHRA and CDR2 YSYEKL. V was clipped by 0 bases and J by 6 bases, with 17 bases between them. This CDR3 is 17 amino acids long.

This clone was detected only once. The V call is TRBV4-3, the J call TRBJ2-3; no reliable D call. V lost 0 bases and J lost 4, with 11 bases in between. The CDR3 extends over 15 amino acids. The germline CDR1 and CDR2 sequences are LGHNA and YSLEER. The CDR3 spells CASSQETQSSDTQYF. Written as DNA, the CDR3 is TGCGCCAGCAGCCAAGAAACCCAAAGCTCAGATACGCAGTATTTT.

CDR3 DNA: TGTGCCAGCTCACCACAGGGGGTTAGTACAGATACGCAGTATTTT. Its protein product is CASSPQGVSTDTQYF. V and J are TRBV18 and TRBJ2-3, with a weak D call TRBD1 (6 bases). CDR1 KGHSH and CDR2 LQKENI come from the germline V gene. The CDR3 sequence is 15 residues long. V was pared by 1 base and J by 3 bases, with 11 bases between.

The rearrangement links TRBV7-9 to TRBJ1-2, with D unclear. The CDR3 is 12 residues long. V was clipped by 1 base and J by 9 bases, with 9 bases between them. Looked up from germline, CDR1 is SEHNR and CDR2 is FQNEAQ (reference sequence). The CDR3 here is CASSLDMRRYTF. The CDR3 DNA follows: TGTGCCAGCAGCTTAGATATGAGGCGCTACACCTTC.

This clone has a handful of counts. The J gene is TRBJ2-4, the V gene TRBV7-8, with 7 bases matching TRBD2. CDR1 and CDR2 from the germline V gene are SGHVS and FQNEAQ. The CDR3 length is 14 residues. J lost 8 bases, V lost 0 bases, and 4 bases had no gene match. Here the CDR3 reads CASSLAGGPYIQYF. The CDR3 nucleotides read TGTGCCAGCAGCTTAGCGGGAGGGCCTTACATTCAGTACTTC.

V and J are TRBV30 and TRBJ2-1; D ambiguous. Germline V gives CDR1 GTSNPN, CDR2 SVGIG (reference sequence). This CDR3 is 11 amino acids long. V gave up 3 bases and J gave up 6 bases, with 6 bases separating them. The CDR3 reads CAWSSINEQFF. In DNA form, the CDR3 reads TGTGCCTGGAGCTCTATCAATGAGCAGTTCTTC.

The gene calls are TRBV6-1 and TRBJ1-4; 7 positions agree with TRBD1. The CDR3 has 16 residues. Germline V gives CDR1 MNHNS, CDR2 SASEGT. V trimming: 1 base; J trimming: 3 bases; junction bases outside the gene matches: 5. The CDR3 region is CASSEGSGTANEKLFF. CDR3 DNA sequence: TGTGCCAGCAGTGAAGGTTCGGGGACAGCTAATGAAAAACTGTTTTTT.

The rearrangement links TRBV2 to TRBJ2-7, with TRBD2 as a possible D gene (5 bases). CDR1 SNHLY and CDR2 FYNNEI come from the germline V gene. V was shortened by 6 bases and J by 7 bases, with 19 bases between the two germline ends. The CDR3 totals 14 residues. The CDR3 DNA reads as TGTGCCAGCAGGTTACTTGCGAGGCCGGGGGAGCAGTACTTC. This translates into CASRLLARPGEQYF.

This chain uses TRBV28 with TRBJ2-7; D call uncertain. Trimming left V 6 bases short and J 0 bases short, with 9 bases between. The germline CDR1 and CDR2 sequences are MDHEN and SYDVKM. The CDR3 totals 13 residues. This CDR3 reads CASSETGSYEQYF. The CDR3 nucleotides are TGTGCCAGCAGCGAGACGGGCTCCTACGAGCAGTACTTC.

The chain uses TRBV6-6 and TRBJ1-4; tentatively, D is TRBD1 (5 bases). The V end lost 0 bases, the J end lost 1 base, and 9 bases lay between the germline ends. CDR3 length: 16 amino acids. Looked up from germline, CDR1 is MNHNY and CDR2 is SVGAGI (reference sequence). CDR3 coding DNA: TGTGCCAGCAGTTACTCTCACGGGGGAACTAATGAAAAACTGTTTTTT. This encodes CASSYSHGGTNEKLFF.

The V and J genes are TRBV5-1 and TRBJ1-1, with TRBD1 matching 8 bases. The V gene end was trimmed by 4 bases and the J gene end by 7 bases; junction bases not matched to a gene: 9. This CDR3 contains 14 residues. Germline-derived CDR1 and CDR2 are SGHRS and YFSETQ. The CDR3 coding sequence is TGCGCCAGCAGCCCGGGCGGGACAGGTGTTGAAGCTTTCTTT. It is translated as CASSPGGTGVEAFF. Looking up the rest from reference TRBV5-1 and TRBJ1-1 gives the full variable domain: KAGVTQTPRYLIKTRGQQVTLSCSPISGHRSVSWYQQTPGQGLQFLFEYFSETQRNKGNFPGRFSGRQFSNSRSEMNVSTLELGDSALYLCASSPGGTGVEAFFGQGTRLTVV.

The sample holds one count of this clone. The CDR3: CASSVGSGKGTDTQYF. DNA of the CDR3: TGTGCCAGCAGCGTAGGTAGCGGGAAGGGCACAGATACGCAGTATTTT. The V call is TRBV9, the J call TRBJ2-3; 8 bases fit TRBD2. V shed 0 bases and J 1 base; nucleotides not matched to a gene: 4. This CDR3 is 16 amino acids long. Germline V gives CDR1 SGDLS, CDR2 YYNGEE.

The chain recombines TRBV27 with TRBJ2-7; TRBD2 matches 15 bases. The V and J ends lost 1 base and 2 bases, in that order; junction bases with no gene match: 12. The CDR3 has 20 amino acids. The germline CDR1 and CDR2 sequences are MNHEY and SMNVEV (reference sequence). DNA for the CDR3: TGTGCCAGCAGTTTATGGGGCCCTGGACTAGCGGGAGGGCGGACCTACGAGCAGTACTTC. This translates into CASSLWGPGLAGGRTYEQYF.

The chain carries TRBV27 and TRBJ2-1; TRBD2 agrees at 11 bases. Per germline, CDR1 MNHEY and CDR2 SMNVEV (reference sequence). This CDR3 is built from 18 residues. J lost 4 bases, V lost 3 bases, and 11 bases had no gene match. In nucleotides, the CDR3 is TGTGCCAGCAGTTTCCCTGGACTAGCGGGCGGTTCTTACAATGAGCAGTTCTTC. Translation gives CASSFPGLAGGSYNEQFF.

This clone has more than one count but fewer than ten. The chain joins TRBV27 to TRBJ2-7; 8 bases agree with TRBD2. V lost 5 bases, J lost 6 bases, and 9 bases stayed unmatched. Germline-derived CDR1 and CDR2 are MNHEY and SMNVEV (reference sequence). The CDR3 is made up of 14 amino acids. The CDR3 DNA follows: TGTGCCAGCAGTGACATAGCGGGACACCGCGAGCAGTACTTC. This gives the protein CASSDIAGHREQYF.

V and J are TRBV18 and TRBJ1-1; D perhaps matches TRBD1 (6 bases). The V gene's germline CDR1 is KGHSH and CDR2 LQKENI. Trimming stripped 6 bases from V and 4 bases from J, with 15 bases between. This CDR3 region has 14 residues. The CDR3 DNA reads as TGTGCCAGCTCCCTGCGGGGGGCGGCCACTGAAGCTTTCTTT. This translates into CASSLRGAATEAFF.